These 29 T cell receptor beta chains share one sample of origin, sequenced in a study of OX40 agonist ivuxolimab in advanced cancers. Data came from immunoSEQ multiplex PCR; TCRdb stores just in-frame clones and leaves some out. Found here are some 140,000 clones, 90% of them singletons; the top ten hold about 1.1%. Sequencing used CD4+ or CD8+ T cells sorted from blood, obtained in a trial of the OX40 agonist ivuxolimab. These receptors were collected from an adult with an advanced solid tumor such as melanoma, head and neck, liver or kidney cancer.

In nucleotides, the CDR3 is TGTGCCAGTAGCCTCGGGACAGGGGATATGAACTATGGCTACACCTTC. Translating gives CASSLGTGDMNYGYTF. The chain employs TRBV19 and TRBJ1-2; TRBD1 agrees at 10 bases. The trim removed 6 bases at V and 2 bases at J, leaving 9 bases unmatched. CDR1 and CDR2 from the germline V gene are LNHDA and SQIVND (reference sequence). The CDR3 sequence is 16 residues long.

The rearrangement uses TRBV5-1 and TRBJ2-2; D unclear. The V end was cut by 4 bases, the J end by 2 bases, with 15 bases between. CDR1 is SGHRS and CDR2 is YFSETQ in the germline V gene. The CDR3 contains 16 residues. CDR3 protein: CASSPGSQINTGELFF. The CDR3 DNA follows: TGCGCCAGCAGCCCCGGAAGTCAGATTAACACCGGGGAGCTGTTTTTT. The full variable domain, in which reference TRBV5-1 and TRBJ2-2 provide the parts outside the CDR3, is KAGVTQTPRYLIKTRGQQVTLSCSPISGHRSVSWYQQTPGQGLQFLFEYFSETQRNKGNFPGRFSGRQFSNSRSEMNVSTLELGDSALYLCASSPGSQINTGELFFGEGSRLTVL.

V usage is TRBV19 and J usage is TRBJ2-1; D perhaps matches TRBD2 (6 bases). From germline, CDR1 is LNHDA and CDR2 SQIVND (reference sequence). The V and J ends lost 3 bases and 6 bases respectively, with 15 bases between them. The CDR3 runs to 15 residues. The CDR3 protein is CASSMGGTLRNEQFF. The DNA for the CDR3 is TGTGCCAGTAGTATGGGCGGGACCCTTCGCAATGAGCAGTTCTTC.

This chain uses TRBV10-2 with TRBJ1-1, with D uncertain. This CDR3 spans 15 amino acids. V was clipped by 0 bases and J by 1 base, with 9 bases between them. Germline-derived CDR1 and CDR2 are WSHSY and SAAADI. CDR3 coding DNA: TGCGCCAGCAGTGAGTCACGAGGGAGGAACACTGAAGCTTTCTTT. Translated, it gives CASSESRGRNTEAFF.

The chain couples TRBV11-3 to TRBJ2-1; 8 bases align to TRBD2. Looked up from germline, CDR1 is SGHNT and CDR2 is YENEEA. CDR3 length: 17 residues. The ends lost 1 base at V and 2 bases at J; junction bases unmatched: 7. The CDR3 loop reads CASSLGSLAGTYNEQFF. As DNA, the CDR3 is TGTGCCAGCAGCTTAGGTTCGTTAGCGGGGACCTACAATGAGCAGTTCTTC.

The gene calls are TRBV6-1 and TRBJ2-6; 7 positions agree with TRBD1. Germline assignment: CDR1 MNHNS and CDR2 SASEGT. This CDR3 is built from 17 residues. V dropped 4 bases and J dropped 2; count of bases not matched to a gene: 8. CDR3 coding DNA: TGTGCCAGCAGTGCCCCACAGGGGACCCCTGGGGCCAACGTCCTGACTTTC. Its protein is CASSAPQGTPGANVLTF.

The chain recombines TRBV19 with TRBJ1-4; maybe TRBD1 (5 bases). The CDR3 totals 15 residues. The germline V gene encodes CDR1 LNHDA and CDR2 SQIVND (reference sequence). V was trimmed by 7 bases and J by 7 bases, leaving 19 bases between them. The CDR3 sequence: CASTLGLPPGEKLFF. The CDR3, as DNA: TGTGCCAGTACCCTGGGGCTCCCACCGGGTGAAAAACTGTTTTTT.

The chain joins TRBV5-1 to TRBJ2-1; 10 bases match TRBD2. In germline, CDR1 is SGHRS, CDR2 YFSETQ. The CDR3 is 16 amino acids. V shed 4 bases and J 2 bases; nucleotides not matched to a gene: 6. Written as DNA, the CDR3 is TGCGCCAGCAGCGTAAGGACTAGCGGAGCCTACAATGAGCAGTTCTTC. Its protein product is CASSVRTSGAYNEQFF.

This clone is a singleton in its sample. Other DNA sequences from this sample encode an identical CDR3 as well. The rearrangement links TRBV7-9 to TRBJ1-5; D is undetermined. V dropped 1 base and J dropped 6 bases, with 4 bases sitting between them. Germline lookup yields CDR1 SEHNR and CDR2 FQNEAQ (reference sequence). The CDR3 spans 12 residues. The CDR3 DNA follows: TGTGCCAGCAGCTTAGAGGGTCAGCCCCAGCATTTT. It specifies CASSLEGQPQHF.

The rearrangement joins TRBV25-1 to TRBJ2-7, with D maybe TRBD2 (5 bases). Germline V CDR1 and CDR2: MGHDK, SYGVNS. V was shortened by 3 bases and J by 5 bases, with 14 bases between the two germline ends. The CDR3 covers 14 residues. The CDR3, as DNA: TGTGCCAGCAGTGATCCCCGGGGTGGCAACGAGCAGTACTTC. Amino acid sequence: CASSDPRGGNEQYF.

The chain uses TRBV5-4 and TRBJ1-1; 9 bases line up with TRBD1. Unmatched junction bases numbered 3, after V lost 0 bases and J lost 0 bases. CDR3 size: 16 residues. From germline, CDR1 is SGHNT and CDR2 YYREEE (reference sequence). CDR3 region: CASSLGGQGMNTEAFF. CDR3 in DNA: TGTGCCAGCAGCTTGGGGGGACAGGGAATGAACACTGAAGCTTTCTTT.

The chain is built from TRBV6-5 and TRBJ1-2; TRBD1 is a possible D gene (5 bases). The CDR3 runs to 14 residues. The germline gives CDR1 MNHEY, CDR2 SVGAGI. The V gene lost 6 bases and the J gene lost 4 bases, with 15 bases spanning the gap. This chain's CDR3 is CASSPGAPGYGYTF. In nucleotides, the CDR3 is TGTGCCAGCAGCCCTGGGGCTCCCGGCTATGGCTACACCTTC.

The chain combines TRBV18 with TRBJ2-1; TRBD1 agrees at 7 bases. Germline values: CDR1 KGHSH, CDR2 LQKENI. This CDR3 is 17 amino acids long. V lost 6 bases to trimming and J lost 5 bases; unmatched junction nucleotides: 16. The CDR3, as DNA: TGTGCCAGCTCGAATTCCCAAGGGGGCGGACAGAACAATGAGCAGTTCTTC. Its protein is CASSNSQGGGQNNEQFF.

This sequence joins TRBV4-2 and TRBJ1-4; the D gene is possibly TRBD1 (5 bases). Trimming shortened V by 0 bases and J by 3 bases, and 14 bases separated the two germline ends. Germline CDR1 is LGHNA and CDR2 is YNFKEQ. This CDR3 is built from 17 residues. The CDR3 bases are TGTGCCAGCAGCCAAGATCCCTTAAGGGGAGCTAATGAAAAACTGTTTTTT. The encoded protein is CASSQDPLRGANEKLFF.

The CDR3 loop reads CASSMSGSQQETQYF. The CDR3 DNA reads TGTGCCAGTAGTATGAGCGGGAGCCAACAAGAGACCCAGTACTTC. J is TRBJ2-5 and V is TRBV19; 8 nucleotides line up with TRBD2. After removal of 3 bases from V and 2 bases from J, the junction contained 5 bases not matched to a gene. CDR1 and CDR2 (germline): LNHDA, SQIVND (reference sequence). The CDR3 has 15 amino acids.

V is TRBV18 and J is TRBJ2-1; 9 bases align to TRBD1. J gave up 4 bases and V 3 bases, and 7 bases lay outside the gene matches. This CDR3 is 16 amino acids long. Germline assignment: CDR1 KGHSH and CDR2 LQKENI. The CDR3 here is CASSPSRDRAYNEQFF. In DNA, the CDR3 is TGTGCCAGCTCACCGTCCCGGGACAGGGCGTACAATGAGCAGTTCTTC.

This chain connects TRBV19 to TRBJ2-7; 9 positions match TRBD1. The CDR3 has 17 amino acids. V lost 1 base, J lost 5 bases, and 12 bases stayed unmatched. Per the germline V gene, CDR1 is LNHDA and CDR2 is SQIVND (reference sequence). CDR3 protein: CASSIVYRGPTPHEQYF. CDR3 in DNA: TGTGCCAGTAGTATAGTATACAGGGGGCCGACCCCCCACGAGCAGTACTTC.

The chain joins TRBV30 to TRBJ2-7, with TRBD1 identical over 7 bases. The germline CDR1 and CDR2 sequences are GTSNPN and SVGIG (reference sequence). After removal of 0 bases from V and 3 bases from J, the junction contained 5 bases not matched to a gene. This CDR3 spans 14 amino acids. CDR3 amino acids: CAWSVRDRVYEQYF. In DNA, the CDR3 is TGTGCCTGGAGTGTAAGGGACAGAGTCTACGAGCAGTACTTC.

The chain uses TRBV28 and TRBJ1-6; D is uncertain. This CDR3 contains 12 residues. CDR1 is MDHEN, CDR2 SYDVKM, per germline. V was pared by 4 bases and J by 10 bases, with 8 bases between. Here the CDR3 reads CASSSPQSPLHF. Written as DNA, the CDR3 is TGTGCCAGCAGTTCACCCCAATCACCCCTCCACTTT.

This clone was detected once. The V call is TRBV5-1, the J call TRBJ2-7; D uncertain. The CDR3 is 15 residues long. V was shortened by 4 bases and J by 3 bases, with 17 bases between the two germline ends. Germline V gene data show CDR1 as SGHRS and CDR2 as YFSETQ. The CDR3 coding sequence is TGCGCCAGCAGCCGGTCCCCATTTAATAACTACGAGCAGTACTTC. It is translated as CASSRSPFNNYEQYF. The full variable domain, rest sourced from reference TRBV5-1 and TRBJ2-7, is KAGVTQTPRYLIKTRGQQVTLSCSPISGHRSVSWYQQTPGQGLQFLFEYFSETQRNKGNFPGRFSGRQFSNSRSEMNVSTLELGDSALYLCASSRSPFNNYEQYFGPGTRLTVT.

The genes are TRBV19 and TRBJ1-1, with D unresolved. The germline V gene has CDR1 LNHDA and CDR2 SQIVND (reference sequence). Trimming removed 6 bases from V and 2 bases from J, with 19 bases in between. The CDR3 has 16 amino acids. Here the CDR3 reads CASSPPGRARNTEAFF. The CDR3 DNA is TGTGCCAGTAGCCCCCCCGGTCGGGCCCGAAACACTGAAGCTTTCTTT.

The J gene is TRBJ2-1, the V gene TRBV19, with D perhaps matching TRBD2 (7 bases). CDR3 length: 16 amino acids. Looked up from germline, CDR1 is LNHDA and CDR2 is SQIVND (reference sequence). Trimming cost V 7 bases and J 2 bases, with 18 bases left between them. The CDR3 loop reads CASTPGGAIPYNEQFF. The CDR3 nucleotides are TGTGCCAGTACCCCGGGGGGCGCGATCCCCTACAATGAGCAGTTCTTC.

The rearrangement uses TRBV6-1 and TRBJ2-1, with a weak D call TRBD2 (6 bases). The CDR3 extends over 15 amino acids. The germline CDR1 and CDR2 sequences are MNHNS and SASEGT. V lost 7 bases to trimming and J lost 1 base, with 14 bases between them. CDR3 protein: CASILSGTSYNEQFF. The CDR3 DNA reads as TGTGCCAGCATCCTATCCGGGACTTCCTACAATGAGCAGTTCTTC.

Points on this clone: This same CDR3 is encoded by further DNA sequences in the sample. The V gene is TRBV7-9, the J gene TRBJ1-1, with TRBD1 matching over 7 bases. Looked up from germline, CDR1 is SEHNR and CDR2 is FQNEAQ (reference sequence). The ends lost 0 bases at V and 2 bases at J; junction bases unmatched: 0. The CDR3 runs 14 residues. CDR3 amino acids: CASSLAGGNTEAFF. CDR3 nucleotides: TGTGCCAGCAGCTTAGCAGGGGGCAACACTGAAGCTTTCTTT.

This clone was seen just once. The CDR3 bases are TGTGCCAGCTCACCGGCCGGGCGCGGCGGGCCCCTCGGCGAAGAGACCCAGTACTTC. Translating gives CASSPAGRGGPLGEETQYF. The chain is built from TRBV18 and TRBJ2-5, with D possibly TRBD2 on 5 matching bases. V was pared by 3 bases and J by 3 bases, with 26 bases between. This CDR3 comprises 19 residues. Germline assignment: CDR1 KGHSH and CDR2 LQKENI.

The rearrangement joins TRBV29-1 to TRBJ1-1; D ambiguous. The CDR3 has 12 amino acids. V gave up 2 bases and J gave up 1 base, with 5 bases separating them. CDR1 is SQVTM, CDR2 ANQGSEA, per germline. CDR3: CSVERPNTEAFF. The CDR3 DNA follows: TGCAGCGTTGAACGCCCGAACACTGAAGCTTTCTTT.

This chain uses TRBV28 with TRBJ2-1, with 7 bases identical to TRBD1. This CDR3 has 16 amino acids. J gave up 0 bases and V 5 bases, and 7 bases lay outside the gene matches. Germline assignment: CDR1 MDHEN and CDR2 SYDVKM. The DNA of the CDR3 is TGTGCCAGCAGTCCTCCGGGACAGAACTCCTACAATGAGCAGTTCTTC. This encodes CASSPPGQNSYNEQFF.

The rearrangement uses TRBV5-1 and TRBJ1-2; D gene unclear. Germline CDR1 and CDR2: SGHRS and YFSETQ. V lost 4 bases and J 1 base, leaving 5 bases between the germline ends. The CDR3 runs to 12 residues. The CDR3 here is CASSLDNYGYTF. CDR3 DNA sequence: TGCGCCAGCAGCCTGGATAACTATGGCTACACCTTC.

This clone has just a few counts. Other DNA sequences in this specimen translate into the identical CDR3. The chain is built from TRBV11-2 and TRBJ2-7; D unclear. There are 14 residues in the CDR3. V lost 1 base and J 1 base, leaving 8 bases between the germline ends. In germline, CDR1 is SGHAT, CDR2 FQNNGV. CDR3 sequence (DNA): TGTGCCAGCAGCTTAGGTTTCGGATCCTACGAGCAGTACTTC. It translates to CASSLGFGSYEQYF.